This T cell receptor beta chain stems from a study of shared clonotypes between healthy human individuals. Study details: A couple of women and a few men aged 18 to 49 made up the donors. Three plates were used per donor for CD4 naive, three for CD4 memory, two for CD8 naive and one for CD8 memory. Study-level findings and limits: It was the non-shared clonotypes that had lower generation probabilities than clonotypes shared by all four donors.

Only in-frame clones appear in the TCRdb table, and some are missing; sequencing was by immunoSEQ multiplex PCR. Here the sample spans about 2.4 million clones, 93% being singletons. Germline assignment: CDR1 SGHVS and CDR2 FNYEAQ. J lost 4 bases, V lost 3 bases, and 5 bases had no gene match. The CDR3 consists of 15 residues. A note on this clone: What it binds is unknown.

The study drew its donors from healthy HIV-negative adults without recent acute infections or vaccinations. Sequencing used naive CD4+ T cells from PBMCs. Sample subset: CD45RA+ positively selected. The sequence derives from a man aged 18-30 years in good health. Some clones in this sample may be carry-over from other donors' samples. This chain connects TRBV7-6 to TRBJ1-5; 8 bases line up with TRBD1. The CDR3 region has the DNA TGTGCCAGCAGCTTTGGACAGGGCCGTAATCAGCCCCAGCATTTT. Amino acid sequence: CASSFGQGRNQPQHF.